The 22 T cell receptor beta chains given below trace back to one sample, sequenced in a study of T cells in Graves' hyperthyroidism and ophthalmopathy. Regions amplified from RNA transcripts were the TCR beta CDR3 regions. HTBI primers were employed in a first-round RT-PCR of the TCR CDR3. TCRdb processed the multiplex PCR reads anew with MiXCR; each CDR3 protein has one entry. The table lists a few hundred thousand distinct CDR3 sequences, roughly 13% of them singletons, with 5.8% in the top ten. The specimen sequenced was blood. The receptors originated from a woman younger than 45 with Graves' hyperthyroidism that later progressed to Graves' ophthalmopathy.

The chain employs TRBV30 and TRBJ1-1; TRBD1 agrees at 8 bases. The CDR3 loop spans 14 amino acids. The germline CDR1 and CDR2 sequences are GTSNPN and SVGIG (reference sequence). The trim removed 5 bases at V and 7 bases at J, leaving 12 bases unmatched. The CDR3 DNA reads as TGTGCCTGGGCTACTGGGACAGGTCTTTTTGAAGCTTTCTTT. Protein: CAWATGTGLFEAFF.

The chain carries TRBV29-1 and TRBJ2-7; a weak D match, TRBD1 (5 bases). V dropped 7 bases and J dropped 5 bases, with 15 bases sitting between them. Germline CDR1 and CDR2: SQVTM and ANQGSEA. The CDR3 loop spans 12 amino acids. As DNA, the CDR3 is TGCAGCGGGACAACAGATCGCCACGAGCAGTACTTC. Translated, it gives CSGTTDRHEQYF.

This clonotype was observed many times. V gene TRBV5-1 combines with J gene TRBJ1-2; no firm D call. The germline V gene encodes CDR1 SGHRS and CDR2 YFSETQ. Trimming stripped 3 bases from V and 6 bases from J, with 9 bases between. The CDR3 runs 12 residues. DNA for the CDR3: TGCGCCAGCAGCTGGGAGATGGATGGCTACACCTTC. Residues: CASSWEMDGYTF.

This clonotype was counted ten times or more. This sequence joins TRBV7-3 and TRBJ2-3; the D is unclear. This CDR3 contains 11 residues. The V and J ends lost 5 bases and 5 bases respectively, with 5 bases between them. The germline CDR1 and CDR2 sequences are SGHTA and FQGTGA. DNA of the CDR3: TGTGCCAGCAGCGACTTAGATACGCAGTATTTT. It codes for CASSDLDTQYF. The full variable domain, in which reference TRBV7-3 and TRBJ2-3 provide the parts outside the CDR3, is GAGVSQTPSNKVTEKGKYVELRCDPISGHTALYWYRQSLGQGPEFLIYFQGTGAADDSGLPNDRFFAVRPEGSVSTLKIQRTERGDSAVYLCASSDLDTQYFGPGTRLTVL.

This clonotype was detected ten times or more. The chain has TRBV28 and TRBJ1-1; maybe TRBD1 (5 bases). The CDR3 loop spans 12 amino acids. The V gene lost 4 bases and the J gene lost 7 bases, with 10 bases spanning the gap. The germline V gene has CDR1 MDHEN and CDR2 SYDVKM. The CDR3, as DNA: TGTGCCAGCAGTTCCCTCACAGGTGAAGCTTTCTTT. It is translated as CASSSLTGEAFF.

Only a few counts were recorded for this clonotype. This sequence joins TRBV9 and TRBJ2-7; 10 nucleotides agree with TRBD2. J lost 6 bases, V lost 1 base, and 10 bases had no gene match. CDR1 is SGDLS and CDR2 is YYNGEE in the germline V gene. The CDR3 totals 16 residues. As DNA, the CDR3 is TGTGCCAGCAGCGTACCATGGAGCGGGAGGGCCGCCGAGCAGTACTTC. Translating gives CASSVPWSGRAAEQYF.

This CDR3 reads CASSKGRGGNQPQHF. DNA for the CDR3: TGTGCCAGCAGTAAAGGACGGGGGGGCAATCAGCCCCAGCATTTT. The chain combines TRBV27 with TRBJ1-5; possible D gene TRBD1, 5 bases. Trimming took 5 bases from V and 2 from J, leaving 13 bases between them. The CDR3 is made up of 15 amino acids. Germline CDR1 is MNHEY and CDR2 is SMNVEV (reference sequence).

This clonotype came up many times. This chain links TRBV28 with TRBJ1-1; D perhaps matches TRBD1 (5 bases). There are 15 residues in the CDR3. The V gene lost 5 bases and the J gene lost 3 bases, with 16 bases spanning the gap. CDR1 MDHEN and CDR2 SYDVKM come from the germline V gene. Written as DNA, the CDR3 is TGTGCCAGCAGTAACCCAGTCGTGGGGCACACTGAAGCTTTCTTT. This encodes CASSNPVVGHTEAFF.

This clonotype appeared many times. This sequence joins TRBV29-1 and TRBJ1-2, with TRBD1 matching over 9 bases. This CDR3 comprises 14 residues. V lost 2 bases and J lost 3; bases outside the gene matches: 4. Per the germline V gene, CDR1 is SQVTM and CDR2 is ANQGSEA. In DNA, the CDR3 is TGCAGCGTTGAAAGGGGACAGGGTGACTATGGCTACACCTTC. Translated: CSVERGQGDYGYTF.

This clonotype appeared many times. The rearrangement joins TRBV7-9 to TRBJ1-3; maybe TRBD1 (6 bases). The CDR3 contains 14 residues. The V gene lost 5 bases and the J gene lost 2 bases, with 10 bases spanning the gap. Germline assignment: CDR1 SEHNR and CDR2 FQNEAQ (reference sequence). In nucleotides, the CDR3 is TGTGCCAGCAGCCCCACAGGGACTGGAAACACCATATATTTT. Residues: CASSPTGTGNTIYF. Full variable domain (remainder filled in from reference TRBV7-9 and TRBJ1-3): DTGVSQNPRHKITKRGQNVTFRCDPISEHNRLYWYRQTLGQGPEFLTYFQNEAQLEKSRLLSDRFSAERPKGSFSTLEIQRTEQGDSAMYLCASSPTGTGNTIYFGEGSWLTVV.

The V gene is TRBV18, the J gene TRBJ2-4; TRBD1 aligns across 8 bases. The germline gives CDR1 KGHSH, CDR2 LQKENI. CDR3 length: 13 residues. V lost 4 bases to trimming and J lost 11 bases; unmatched junction nucleotides: 7. The CDR3, as DNA: TGTGCCAGCTCACGGCTACAGGGGGATTTTCAGTACTTC. It is translated as CASSRLQGDFQYF.

This clonotype was detected ten times or more. J is TRBJ2-5 and V is TRBV7-2, with no clear D. Trimming pared 4 bases from V and 9 bases from J, leaving 9 bases between. In germline, CDR1 is SGHTA, CDR2 FQGNSA. This CDR3 spans 11 amino acids. The CDR3 protein is CASSSTWPQYF. The CDR3 bases are TGTGCCAGCAGCTCGACCTGGCCCCAGTACTTC.

This clonotype was recorded many times. CDR3 DNA sequence: TGCAGTACATCAGAGAACTATGGCTACACCTTC. Amino acids: CSTSENYGYTF. The rearrangement links TRBV20-1 to TRBJ1-2; no clear D gene. Trimming removed 8 bases from V and 2 bases from J, with 9 bases in between. The V gene's germline CDR1 is DFQATT and CDR2 SNEGSKA (reference sequence). The CDR3 extends over 11 amino acids.

This clonotype came up many times. The chain joins TRBV11-2 to TRBJ1-2, with 8 bases identical to TRBD1. CDR1 is SGHAT, CDR2 FQNNGV, per germline. CDR3 length: 14 amino acids. Losses at the gene ends were 4 bases for V and 3 bases for J; bases not matched to a gene: 4. Here the CDR3 reads CASSWNRGDYGYTF. CDR3 DNA: TGTGCCAGCAGCTGGAACAGGGGGGACTATGGCTACACCTTC.

As to this clonotype: A much bigger clone sits one base away, suggesting this may be a read error. The rearrangement joins TRBV30 to TRBJ1-1; D gene uncertain. Germline CDR1 is GTSNPN and CDR2 is SVGIG (reference sequence). The CDR3 covers 11 residues. Written as DNA, the CDR3 is TGTGCCCTACAGCCGAACACTGGAGCTTTCTTT. This gives the protein CALQPNTGAFF.

This clonotype was picked up a small number of times. The V gene is TRBV19, the J gene TRBJ1-4; D gene uncertain. The germline V and J ends were trimmed by 5 bases and 6 bases, with 10 bases remaining between them. Germline values: CDR1 LNHDA, CDR2 SQIVND (reference sequence). This CDR3 has 13 amino acids. The CDR3 loop reads CASSPPGHEKLFF. The CDR3 DNA sequence: TGTGCCAGTAGTCCCCCCGGTCATGAAAAACTGTTTTTT.

This clonotype has a count of ten or more. The chain couples TRBV28 to TRBJ1-4; 9 bases match TRBD1. J was trimmed by 6 bases and V by 7 bases; bases with no gene match: 6. Germline V gene lookup returns CDR1 MDHEN and CDR2 SYDVKM. This CDR3 is 14 amino acids long. The CDR3 loop is CASKTDRGYEKLFF. The CDR3 DNA reads TGTGCCAGCAAAACCGACAGGGGGTATGAAAAACTGTTTTTT.

There are many counts of this clonotype. V usage is TRBV3-1 and J usage is TRBJ2-1, with 7 bases matching TRBD2. V shed 3 bases and J 1 base; nucleotides not matched to a gene: 6. Germline CDR1 is LGHDT and CDR2 is YNNKEL (reference sequence). CDR3 length: 16 residues. CDR3 bases: TGTGCCAGCAGCCACGAGGACGGGGGGTCCTACAATGAGCAGTTCTTC. The encoded protein is CASSHEDGGSYNEQFF.

The genes are TRBV6-4 and TRBJ1-5; maybe TRBD1 (6 bases). This CDR3 comprises 15 residues. V lost 3 bases and J 3 bases, leaving 12 bases between the germline ends. Germline assignment: CDR1 MRHNA and CDR2 SNTAGT. The CDR3 sequence is CASSEEAGDNQPQHF. DNA for the CDR3: TGTGCCAGCAGTGAAGAGGCAGGGGACAATCAGCCCCAGCATTTT.

A word on this clonotype: Sequence at one end of the junction differs from germline and may be a read error. The rearrangement uses TRBV4-1 and TRBJ2-5; tentatively, D is TRBD2 (5 bases). The CDR3 contains 13 residues. Germline V gene sequence: CDR1 MGHRA, CDR2 YSYEKL. In nucleotides, the CDR3 is TGCGCCAGCAGCCTGGGAGTCCAAGTGACCCAGTACTTC. It codes for CASSLGVQVTQYF.

The sample holds many counts of this clonotype. This chain uses TRBV29-1 with TRBJ2-4; 7 bases match TRBD1. Germline values: CDR1 SQVTM, CDR2 ANQGSEA. The CDR3 covers 16 residues. This chain's CDR3 is CSPGQVWDFSKNIQYF. CDR3 in DNA: TGCAGTCCCGGACAGGTGTGGGATTTTAGCAAAAACATTCAGTACTTC.

The chain carries TRBV4-1 and TRBJ2-2, with D maybe TRBD2 (7 bases). CDR1 and CDR2 (germline): MGHRA, YSYEKL. The CDR3 has 17 residues. The ends were cut back, 0 bases at V and 5 bases at J, with 16 bases in the middle. This CDR3 reads CASSQELGGVGTGELFF. The DNA for the CDR3 is TGCGCCAGCAGCCAAGAGTTAGGGGGGGTAGGGACCGGGGAGCTGTTTTTT.